These 16 T cell receptor beta chains were all obtained from the same sample, sequenced in a study of control samples from healthy donors and cancer patients. Data came from immunoSEQ multiplex PCR; TCRdb stores just in-frame clones and leaves some out. The sample has 95,000 to 100,000 clones, around 80% seen once; the top ten hold about 2%. Sequences were obtained from blood. These receptors were obtained from a man between 60 and 75 years old in good health.

V usage is TRBV28 and J usage is TRBJ2-1; D uncertain. This CDR3 spans 13 amino acids. With 3 bases removed from V and 9 bases from J, the gap between germline ends came to 12 bases. CDR1 and CDR2 from the germline V gene are MDHEN and SYDVKM. CDR3 sequence reads: CASSFVRAGEQFF. The CDR3 coding sequence is TGTGCCAGCAGTTTCGTCCGAGCCGGTGAGCAGTTCTTC.

This clone was counted a few times. The rearrangement uses TRBV7-3 and TRBJ2-2; 12 bases are a match to TRBD2. Germline CDR1 SGHTA, CDR2 FQGTGA. V lost 4 bases to trimming and J lost 0 bases; unmatched junction nucleotides: 6. CDR3 length: 18 amino acids. Written as DNA, the CDR3 is TGTGCCAGCAGCTCTGGACTAGCGGGACCAACGAACACCGGGGAGCTGTTTTTT. As protein: CASSSGLAGPTNTGELFF.

This clone was recorded once. This chain connects TRBV5-1 to TRBJ1-2, with D unresolved. CDR1 and CDR2 (germline): SGHRS, YFSETQ. V gave up 0 bases and J gave up 4 bases, with 4 bases separating them. The length of the CDR3 is 12 residues. The DNA of the CDR3 is TGCGCCAGCAGCTTGGAGGGCTATGGCTACACCTTC. Its protein product is CASSLEGYGYTF. The full variable domain, in which reference TRBV5-1 and TRBJ1-2 provide the parts outside the CDR3, is KAGVTQTPRYLIKTRGQQVTLSCSPISGHRSVSWYQQTPGQGLQFLFEYFSETQRNKGNFPGRFSGRQFSNSRSEMNVSTLELGDSALYLCASSLEGYGYTFGSGTRLTVV.

The chain recombines TRBV6-4 with TRBJ1-4; 7 bases fit TRBD1. J lost 5 bases, V lost 6 bases, and 9 bases had no gene match. CDR3 length: 15 amino acids. Germline assignment: CDR1 MRHNA and CDR2 SNTAGT. The CDR3 reads CASSATGQLNEKLFF. The CDR3 coding sequence is TGTGCCAGCAGCGCTACGGGACAGTTAAATGAAAAACTGTTTTTT.

The J gene is TRBJ1-2, the V gene TRBV30, with unresolved D. The germline V and J ends were trimmed by 0 bases and 8 bases, with 16 bases remaining between them. CDR3 length: 14 amino acids. Germline values: CDR1 GTSNPN, CDR2 SVGIG (reference sequence). For the CDR3, the DNA is TGTGCCTGGAGTGTAGTGCAGGCCCGGAGGGGCTACACCTTC. Encoded protein: CAWSVVQARRGYTF.

The rearrangement links TRBV7-9 to TRBJ2-7; D gene unclear. This CDR3 is 14 amino acids long. V was cut by 4 bases and J by 2 bases, with 12 bases left in between. The germline CDR1 and CDR2 sequences are SEHNR and FQNEAQ (reference sequence). The CDR3 coding sequence is TGTGCCAGCAGCTCCTCTAGGGCCCCCTACGAGCAGTACTTC. This gives the protein CASSSSRAPYEQYF.

CDR3 bases: TGTGCCAGCAGCTTTTCTGGATCTAGCACTGAAGCTTTCTTT. Its protein is CASSFSGSSTEAFF. The rearrangement links TRBV5-6 to TRBJ1-1; no firm D call. The CDR3 has 14 amino acids. The V and J ends lost 2 bases and 4 bases respectively, with 12 bases between them. CDR1 is SGHDT and CDR2 is YYEEEE in the germline V gene. Looking up the rest from reference TRBV5-6 and TRBJ1-1 gives the full variable domain: DAGVTQSPTHLIKTRGQQVTLRCSPKSGHDTVSWYQQALGQGPQFIFQYYEEEERQRGNFPDRFSGHQFPNYSSELNVNALLLGDSALYLCASSFSGSSTEAFFGQGTRLTVV.

This clone has only a few counts. V gene TRBV6-5 combines with J gene TRBJ2-7, with D perhaps matching TRBD2 (6 bases). CDR3 size: 15 residues. V shed 6 bases and J shed 4 bases, with 19 bases lying between them. Per the germline V gene, CDR1 is MNHEY and CDR2 is SVGAGI. The CDR3 bases are TGTGCCAGCAGAATCCCGGGACTGGACGGATACGAGCAGTACTTC. Amino acids: CASRIPGLDGYEQYF.

This clone was seen a handful of times. The J gene is TRBJ2-2, the V gene TRBV5-1, with 13 bases that match TRBD2. V lost 4 bases and J lost 3; bases outside the gene matches: 3. The V gene's germline CDR1 is SGHRS and CDR2 YFSETQ. CDR3 size: 16 residues. The CDR3 reads CASSPTSGGDTGELFF. CDR3 DNA sequence: TGCGCCAGCAGCCCTACTAGCGGGGGGGACACCGGGGAGCTGTTTTTT.

The chain joins TRBV5-1 to TRBJ1-4, with D perhaps matching TRBD1 (6 bases). With 0 bases removed from V and 6 bases from J, the gap between germline ends came to 15 bases. The germline gives CDR1 SGHRS, CDR2 YFSETQ. The CDR3 is 16 amino acids. The CDR3 DNA sequence: TGCGCCAGCAGCTTGGACCGGGACACCGCATATGAAAAACTGTTTTTT. Protein: CASSLDRDTAYEKLFF.

This chain uses TRBV5-6 with TRBJ2-3, with a possible D match to TRBD2 (6 bases). V was clipped by 3 bases and J by 3 bases, with 17 bases between them. The CDR3 is 16 amino acids. CDR1 is SGHDT and CDR2 is YYEEEE in the germline V gene. CDR3 in DNA: TGTGCCAGCAGCTACCAAAGAGGAGGGCCGACAGATACGCAGTATTTT. It codes for CASSYQRGGPTDTQYF.

This chain joins TRBV7-8 and TRBJ2-3; 12 bases match TRBD1. This CDR3 is built from 15 residues. CDR1 and CDR2 from the germline V gene are SGHVS and FQNEAQ. The V segment lost 5 bases and the J segment 4 bases; nucleotides outside the gene matches: 4. DNA for the CDR3: TGTGCCAGCAGCCCCGGGACAGGGGGCCCAGATACGCAGTATTTT. This translates into CASSPGTGGPDTQYF.

The chain joins TRBV7-7 to TRBJ2-2; 14 positions agree with TRBD2. CDR3 length equals 15 residues. Per the germline V gene, CDR1 is SSHAT and CDR2 is FNYEAQ (reference sequence). The DNA for the CDR3 is TGTGCGTCGACTAGCGGGAGGGCGGTCACCGGGGAGCTGTTTTTT. Protein sequence: CASTSGRAVTGELFF.

The J gene is TRBJ1-1, the V gene TRBV11-2; no reliable D call. Per the germline V gene, CDR1 is SGHAT and CDR2 is FQNNGV. The CDR3 sequence is 13 residues long. Trimming stripped 2 bases from V and 3 bases from J, with 7 bases between. The CDR3 DNA is TGTGCCAGCAGCTTAAAAAGGGACACTGAAGCTTTCTTT. It yields the protein CASSLKRDTEAFF. The complete variable domain, with remaining parts taken from reference TRBV11-2 and TRBJ1-1, reads EAGVAQSPRYKIIEKRQSVAFWCNPISGHATLYWYQQILGQGPKLLIQFQNNGVVDDSQLPKDRFSAERLKGVDSTLKIQPAKLEDSAVYLCASSLKRDTEAFFGQGTRLTVV.

V and J are TRBV24-1 and TRBJ1-5, with TRBD1 as a possible D gene (5 bases). Germline V gene data show CDR1 as KGHDR and CDR2 as SFDVKD. V was clipped by 7 bases and J by 0 bases, with 9 bases between them. The CDR3 spans 14 residues. The CDR3 region is CATSIRDSNQPQHF. CDR3 DNA: TGTGCCACCAGCATCAGGGATAGCAATCAGCCCCAGCATTTT.

This chain joins TRBV27 and TRBJ2-7; D is unresolved. Trimming removed 3 bases from V and 2 bases from J, with 8 bases in between. Looked up from germline, CDR1 is MNHEY and CDR2 is SMNVEV (reference sequence). CDR3 length: 13 amino acids. The CDR3: CASSFGLAYEQYF. For the CDR3, the DNA is TGTGCCAGCAGTTTCGGCCTTGCCTACGAGCAGTACTTC.